A selection of T cell receptor beta chains follows, all from one sample in a study of post-analysis software for immune sequencing data. TCRdb called the PCR reads again in MiXCR, with one record for every CDR3 protein. The sample consists of about 400,000 distinct CDR3 sequences, less than 40% of them appearing once. What was sequenced was blood. The receptor source for this set is a girl aged 5 to 17 with multiple sclerosis. The CDR3 runs from the conserved cysteine through the conserved F or W. The order of the fields is D gene, V gene, clone size, J gene, CDR3 length, CDR3 DNA, CDR3 protein. D genes are given only for firm matches. Expanded clones are given a class, and other clones once, few, many or no size at all.

D gene: .
V gene: TRBV29-1
clone size: few
J gene: TRBJ2-2
CDR3 length: 14
CDR3 DNA: TGCAGCGGATACAGGGGAGGGGTGGCCGGGGAGCTGTTTTTT
CDR3 protein: CSGYRGGVAGELFF

D gene: TRBD1
V gene: TRBV20-1
clone size: .
J gene: TRBJ1-1
CDR3 length: 13
CDR3 DNA: TGCAGTGCTAGAGATTTTTGGGACAGTGAAGCTTTCTTT
CDR3 protein: CSARDFWDSEAFF

D gene: TRBD1
V gene: TRBV12-3/TRBV12-4
clone size: .
J gene: TRBJ1-1
CDR3 length: 15
CDR3 DNA: TGTGCCAGCAGTGAGCGACAGGGATTGAACACTGAAGCTTTCTTT
CDR3 protein: CASSERQGLNTEAFF

D gene: .
V gene: TRBV5-5
clone size: .
J gene: TRBJ2-5
CDR3 length: 15
CDR3 DNA: TGTGCCAGCAGCCCCAGGGGGGAGGTAGGAGAGACCCAGTACTTC
CDR3 protein: CASSPRGEVGETQYF

D gene: .
V gene: TRBV4-1
clone size: few
J gene: TRBJ1-4
CDR3 length: 15
CDR3 DNA: TGCGCCAGCAGCCAAGGGATGACCGGAGGAGAAAAACTGTTTTTT
CDR3 protein: CASSQGMTGGEKLFF

D gene: .
V gene: TRBV6-6
clone size: .
J gene: TRBJ1-4
CDR3 length: 14
CDR3 DNA: TGTGCCAGCAGGTGGGAGGCAACTAATGAAAAACTGTTTTTT
CDR3 protein: CASRWEATNEKLFF

D gene: .
V gene: TRBV7-9
clone size: .
J gene: TRBJ1-1
CDR3 length: 13
CDR3 DNA: TGTGCCAGCAGCTTAGAGGTTGATTCTGAAGCTTTCTTT
CDR3 protein: CASSLEVDSEAFF

D gene: .
V gene: TRBV5-5
clone size: few
J gene: TRBJ2-3
CDR3 length: 16
CDR3 DNA: TGTGCCAGCAGCCCCGATATTGGAGGGGACACAGATACGCAGTATTTT
CDR3 protein: CASSPDIGGDTDTQYF

D gene: TRBD1
V gene: TRBV9
clone size: .
J gene: TRBJ1-1
CDR3 length: 14
CDR3 DNA: TGTGCCAGCAGCAAAAGGGACAGGAACACTGAAGCTTTCTTT
CDR3 protein: CASSKRDRNTEAFF

D gene: .
V gene: TRBV20-1
clone size: .
J gene: TRBJ2-7
CDR3 length: 12
CDR3 DNA: TGCAGTGCTCACCGGGCCCCCTACGAGCAGTACTTC
CDR3 protein: CSAHRAPYEQYF

D gene: TRBD2
V gene: TRBV2
clone size: .
J gene: TRBJ2-1
CDR3 length: 14
CDR3 DNA: TGTGCCAGCAGTTTACTAGCGGGGGAGGGCGAGCAGTTCTTC
CDR3 protein: CASSLLAGEGEQFF

D gene: TRBD1
V gene: TRBV11-1
clone size: .
J gene: TRBJ1-2
CDR3 length: 14
CDR3 DNA: TGTGCCAGCAGCCCGCTGGGACAGGGGGGTGGCTACACCTTC
CDR3 protein: CASSPLGQGGGYTF

D gene: .
V gene: TRBV28
clone size: few
J gene: TRBJ2-3
CDR3 length: 12
CDR3 DNA: TGTGCCAGCACGGGCCCCCCGGGTACGCAGTATTTT
CDR3 protein: CASTGPPGTQYF

D gene: .
V gene: TRBV7-9
clone size: .
J gene: TRBJ1-5
CDR3 length: 13
CDR3 DNA: TGTGCCAGCAGCTTAGGAGGAATTCAGCCCCAGCATTTT
CDR3 protein: CASSLGGIQPQHF

D gene: .
V gene: TRBV2
clone size: .
J gene: TRBJ2-2
CDR3 length: 13
CDR3 DNA: TGTGCCAGCACGCGGAGGAACACCGGGGAGCTGTTTTTT
CDR3 protein: CASTRRNTGELFF

D gene: .
V gene: TRBV2
clone size: .
J gene: TRBJ2-5
CDR3 length: 15
CDR3 DNA: TGTGCCAGCAGTGACCCCAGGATTCTGGAAAAGACCCAGTACTTC
CDR3 protein: CASSDPRILEKTQYF

D gene: .
V gene: TRBV12-3/TRBV12-4
clone size: .
J gene: TRBJ1-1
CDR3 length: 14
CDR3 DNA: TGTGCCAGCAGTTTCGCACAGGCGAACACTGAAGCTTTCTTT
CDR3 protein: CASSFAQANTEAFF

D gene: TRBD2
V gene: TRBV12-3/TRBV12-4
clone size: .
J gene: TRBJ2-7
CDR3 length: 14
CDR3 DNA: TGTGCCAGCGCCGAGTATCGGGGGGAGCCCGAGCAGTACTTC
CDR3 protein: CASAEYRGEPEQYF

D gene: .
V gene: TRBV7-2
clone size: few
J gene: TRBJ1-1
CDR3 length: 13
CDR3 DNA: TGTGCCTGCAGCTTGATGGAAAACACTGAAGCTTTCTTT
CDR3 protein: CACSLMENTEAFF

D gene: TRBD2
V gene: TRBV9
clone size: .
J gene: TRBJ2-1
CDR3 length: 15
CDR3 DNA: TGTGCCAGCAGCGCAGCGGGGGCGCTATACAATGAGCAGTTCTTC
CDR3 protein: CASSAAGALYNEQFF

D gene: .
V gene: TRBV27
clone size: .
J gene: TRBJ2-3
CDR3 length: 15
CDR3 DNA: TGTGCCAGCAGTTTCTTAGTAGCGGGCACAGATACGCAGTATTTT
CDR3 protein: CASSFLVAGTDTQYF

D gene: TRBD1
V gene: TRBV4-1
clone size: once
J gene: TRBJ1-2
CDR3 length: 13
CDR3 DNA: TGCGCCAGCAGCGCAACAGGGGGCGATGGCTGCACCTTC
CDR3 protein: CASSATGGDGCTF

D gene: .
V gene: TRBV10-2
clone size: few
J gene: TRBJ1-1
CDR3 length: 11
CDR3 DNA: TGCGCCAGCCAAGCGGGAACTGAAGCTTTCTTT
CDR3 protein: CASQAGTEAFF

D gene: .
V gene: TRBV5-6
clone size: .
J gene: TRBJ2-1
CDR3 length: 13
CDR3 DNA: TGTGCCAGCAGCTTCGGCTTAGACAATGAGCAGTTCTTC
CDR3 protein: CASSFGLDNEQFF

D gene: TRBD1
V gene: TRBV6-5
clone size: .
J gene: TRBJ2-1
CDR3 length: 12
CDR3 DNA: TGTGCCAGCAGTTACTCGACAGGGGAACAGTTCTTC
CDR3 protein: CASSYSTGEQFF

D gene: .
V gene: TRBV6-2/TRBV6-3
clone size: once
J gene: TRBJ2-7
CDR3 length: 16
CDR3 DNA: TGTGCCTGCAGTTACGCCCCAGGACAGACCACCTACGAGCAGTACTTC
CDR3 protein: CACSYAPGQTTYEQYF

D gene: TRBD1
V gene: TRBV27
clone size: .
J gene: TRBJ2-1
CDR3 length: 14
CDR3 DNA: TGTGCCAGCAGTCCTACCTCCGGGACAGATGAGCAGTTCTTC
CDR3 protein: CASSPTSGTDEQFF

D gene: .
V gene: TRBV7-9
clone size: many
J gene: TRBJ2-5
CDR3 length: 14
CDR3 DNA: TGTGCCAGTGCAGCAGTCGGGTCACAAGAGACCCAGTACTTC
CDR3 protein: CASAAVGSQETQYF

D gene: TRBD1
V gene: TRBV7-2
clone size: few
J gene: TRBJ1-2
CDR3 length: 15
CDR3 DNA: TGTGCCAGCAGCTCCATCCAGGGGGCTAGGTATGGCTACACCTTC
CDR3 protein: CASSSIQGARYGYTF

D gene: TRBD2
V gene: TRBV29-1
clone size: .
J gene: TRBJ2-3
CDR3 length: 13
CDR3 DNA: TGCAGCACTCTAGCGGGGGGCGCGGATACGCAGTATTTT
CDR3 protein: CSTLAGGADTQYF

D gene: .
V gene: TRBV20-1
clone size: .
J gene: TRBJ2-5
CDR3 length: 11
CDR3 DNA: TGCAGTGCCGCAGGGGAAGAGACCCAGTACTTC
CDR3 protein: CSAAGEETQYF

D gene: TRBD1
V gene: TRBV7-2
clone size: .
J gene: TRBJ2-1
CDR3 length: 15
CDR3 DNA: TGTGCCAGCAGCTTAGAACCAGGGGGCTGGAATGAGCAGTTCTTC
CDR3 protein: CASSLEPGGWNEQFF

D gene: .
V gene: TRBV6-5
clone size: .
J gene: TRBJ2-7
CDR3 length: 14
CDR3 DNA: TGTGCCAGCAGTTACAAGGGGCTCTCCTACGAGCAGTACTTC
CDR3 protein: CASSYKGLSYEQYF

D gene: .
V gene: TRBV20-1
clone size: few
J gene: TRBJ2-7
CDR3 length: 14
CDR3 DNA: TGCAGTGCTAGGTACAGGGTGAATTCCTACGAGCAGTACTTC
CDR3 protein: CSARYRVNSYEQYF

D gene: TRBD1
V gene: TRBV20-1
clone size: .
J gene: TRBJ1-5
CDR3 length: 15
CDR3 DNA: TGCAGTGCTAGCCCCTACAGGGGCAACAATCAGCCCCAGCATTTT
CDR3 protein: CSASPYRGNNQPQHF

D gene: .
V gene: TRBV7-2
clone size: few
J gene: TRBJ2-5
CDR3 length: 14
CDR3 DNA: TGTGCCAGCAGCTTAGTCGGCCTGCAAGAGACCCAGTACTTC
CDR3 protein: CASSLVGLQETQYF

D gene: TRBD1
V gene: TRBV6-4
clone size: .
J gene: TRBJ1-1
CDR3 length: 17
CDR3 DNA: TGTGCCAGCAGTTACTTGACAGGGGGCCTAAGGAAAACTGAAGCTTTCTTT
CDR3 protein: CASSYLTGGLRKTEAFF

D gene: .
V gene: TRBV25-1
clone size: few
J gene: TRBJ2-3
CDR3 length: 15
CDR3 DNA: TGTGCCAGCAGTGATCAGGGAGCGGGCACAGATACGCAGTATTTT
CDR3 protein: CASSDQGAGTDTQYF

D gene: TRBD1
V gene: TRBV12-3/TRBV12-4
clone size: .
J gene: TRBJ1-5
CDR3 length: 15
CDR3 DNA: TGTGCCAGCAGAACCGGGACAGGGGAAAATCAGCCCCAGCATTTT
CDR3 protein: CASRTGTGENQPQHF

D gene: TRBD1
V gene: TRBV6-6
clone size: .
J gene: TRBJ2-4
CDR3 length: 16
CDR3 DNA: TGTGCCAGCAGTTCACTCCCGGGACAGGGGGCGGACATTCAGTACTTC
CDR3 protein: CASSSLPGQGADIQYF

D gene: .
V gene: TRBV7-8
clone size: .
J gene: TRBJ1-3
CDR3 length: 13
CDR3 DNA: TGTGCCAGCAGCCCACAGGGTGGAAACACCATATATTTT
CDR3 protein: CASSPQGGNTIYF

D gene: TRBD1
V gene: TRBV12-3/TRBV12-4
clone size: few
J gene: TRBJ2-7
CDR3 length: 14
CDR3 DNA: TGTGCCAGCAGTTGGGGGACAGGGGCTGAGGAGCAGTACTTC
CDR3 protein: CASSWGTGAEEQYF

D gene: TRBD2
V gene: TRBV15
clone size: .
J gene: TRBJ2-7
CDR3 length: 14
CDR3 DNA: TGTGCCACCAGCAGGAGCGGGGGGGCCTACGAGCAGTACTTC
CDR3 protein: CATSRSGGAYEQYF

D gene: TRBD1
V gene: TRBV6-6
clone size: .
J gene: TRBJ1-2
CDR3 length: 13
CDR3 DNA: TGTGGCAGCAATACCGACAGGGTGGATGGCTACACCTTC
CDR3 protein: CGSNTDRVDGYTF

D gene: .
V gene: TRBV30
clone size: .
J gene: TRBJ2-3
CDR3 length: 15
CDR3 DNA: TGTGCCTGGAGTACAGCAGGGTTGGGGCCAGATACGCAGTATTTT
CDR3 protein: CAWSTAGLGPDTQYF

D gene: TRBD2
V gene: TRBV18
clone size: few
J gene: TRBJ2-7
CDR3 length: 15
CDR3 DNA: TGTGCCAGCTCGCAATCTAGCGGGGGGGCGTTCGAGCAGTACTTC
CDR3 protein: CASSQSSGGAFEQYF

D gene: .
V gene: TRBV5-1
clone size: .
J gene: TRBJ2-7
CDR3 length: 15
CDR3 DNA: TGCGCCAGCAGCTTGGGTGCCGGGACAACCCACGAGCAGTACTTC
CDR3 protein: CASSLGAGTTHEQYF

D gene: TRBD1
V gene: TRBV12-3/TRBV12-4
clone size: .
J gene: TRBJ2-4
CDR3 length: 13
CDR3 DNA: TGTGCCAGCAGTTCAACAGGGGGAGGCATTCAGTACTTC
CDR3 protein: CASSSTGGGIQYF

D gene: .
V gene: TRBV5-1
clone size: .
J gene: TRBJ2-3
CDR3 length: 15
CDR3 DNA: TGCGCCAGCAGCTTGCAGGGAAGCCCCACAGATACGCAGTATTTT
CDR3 protein: CASSLQGSPTDTQYF

D gene: .
V gene: TRBV6-2/TRBV6-3
clone size: few
J gene: TRBJ2-5
CDR3 length: 13
CDR3 DNA: TGTGCCATCTTAGGGACCAACCAAGAGACCCAGTACTTC
CDR3 protein: CAILGTNQETQYF